There are a few counts of the clone carrying this TCR beta chain. The antigen remains undetermined. These data belong to a study of beta chain features in type 1 diabetes. Overall study findings and caveats: TCRB CDR3 length was moderately but significantly reduced in all four CD4+ subsets of Type 1 diabetes patients.

The germline CDR1 and CDR2 sequences are LNHNV and YYDKDF (reference sequence). The ends lost 0 bases at V and 11 bases at J; junction bases unmatched: 5. This CDR3 region has 13 residues. Expressed TCRB transcripts were sequenced because the isolated RNA had all been reverse transcribed beforehand. TCRdb's table, derived via immunoSEQ multiplex PCR, lists solely in-frame clones and lacks some. The sample has 600,000 or so clones, roughly 13% seen once; the top ten hold around 0.04%. The sequenced sample consisted of naive CD4+ T cells from blood. The chain carries TRBV15 and TRBJ2-7, with TRBD2 identical over 9 bases. The receptor was isolated from a man younger than 30 with type 1 diabetes. The CDR3 spells CATSRDGSGGKYF. The CDR3 DNA sequence: TGTGCCACCAGCAGAGATGGTAGCGGGGGCAAGTACTTC.